These 14 T cell receptor beta chains came from one sample sequenced in a study of spatial heterogeneity in lung cancer. A single record per CDR3 protein comes from TCRdb applying MiXCR to the 5' RACE reads. The table records 16,000 or so distinct CDR3 sequences, 4.5% to 7% of them present only once. Study-wide findings and caveats: Intratumoral expanded alpha and beta TCR counts were found to track tumor mutation counts.

For these TCRs, the target antigens are not known. Time point indicated: sample taken at primary tumor resection. Sequences were derived from lung tumor tissue, sampled at surgery. The source of these receptors is a female donor with early-stage non-small cell lung cancer.

This clonotype was seen at least ten times. In nucleotides, the CDR3 is TGTGCCACCAGTGGACCTGGACTAGGGGGGACCCAGTACTTC. Its protein product is CATSGPGLGGTQYF. The genes are TRBV24-1 and TRBJ2-5; maybe TRBD2 (7 bases). V was cut by 5 bases and J by 7 bases, with 16 bases left in between. CDR3 length: 14 residues. CDR1 KGHDR and CDR2 SFDVKD come from the germline V gene.

This clonotype was counted many times. V gene TRBV10-3 combines with J gene TRBJ2-3; 7 nucleotides align to TRBD2. V was clipped by 7 bases and J by 3 bases; unmatched bases: 10. From germline, CDR1 is ENHRY and CDR2 SYGVKD. The CDR3 extends over 15 amino acids. For the CDR3, the DNA is TGTGCCATCAACAGCGGGACCACGCCAACAGATACGCAGTATTTT. Translation: CAINSGTTPTDTQYF.

The chain carries TRBV24-1 and TRBJ2-7; maybe TRBD2 (6 bases). Trimming took 4 bases from V and 0 from J, leaving 12 bases between them. This CDR3 contains 15 residues. Germline V gene sequence: CDR1 KGHDR, CDR2 SFDVKD. The CDR3 is CATSDRAGSSYEQYF. CDR3 DNA: TGTGCCACCAGTGACAGGGCGGGAAGCTCCTACGAGCAGTACTTC.

Many counts were recorded for this clonotype. The J gene is TRBJ2-7, the V gene TRBV2; tentatively, D is TRBD1 or TRBD2 (5 bases each). Deletions cut 10 bases from V and 4 bases from J, with 17 bases between. This CDR3 is 13 amino acids long. CDR1 and CDR2 (germline): SNHLY, FYNNEI. The CDR3 region has the DNA TGTGCCACCGAGGGCAGGGCGGATTACGAGCAGTACTTC. This sequence encodes CATEGRADYEQYF.

This clonotype was observed at least ten times. The CDR3 protein is CASSSRVPEAFF. In nucleotides, the CDR3 is TGTGCCAGCAGTTCCAGGGTACCTGAAGCTTTCTTT. The chain employs TRBV28 and TRBJ1-1, with D possibly TRBD1 on 5 matching bases. This CDR3 is built from 12 residues. The ends were cut back, 4 bases at V and 6 bases at J, with 9 bases in the middle. CDR1 is MDHEN and CDR2 is SYDVKM in the germline V gene.

This clonotype was picked up many times. This chain connects TRBV12-3 or TRBV12-4 to TRBJ1-3, with D uncertain. V lost 3 bases, J lost 0 bases, and 12 bases lay in between. The CDR3 extends over 16 amino acids. The CDR3 DNA follows: TGTGCCAGCAGTTTTTCAGTGCAGTACTCTGGAAACACCATATATTTT. Translation gives CASSFSVQYSGNTIYF.

This clonotype was seen many times. The chain carries TRBV6-1 and TRBJ1-2; D unclear. The CDR3 spans 13 residues. CDR1 is MNHNS, CDR2 SASEGT, per germline. Trimming stripped 1 base from V and 5 bases from J, with 8 bases between. CDR3 amino acids: CASSEVGRYGYTF. The CDR3 coding sequence is TGTGCCAGCAGTGAAGTGGGTCGTTATGGCTACACCTTC.

This clonotype was recorded at least ten times. The chain uses TRBV10-3 and TRBJ2-3, with 12 nucleotides matching TRBD2. This CDR3 contains 17 residues. With 6 bases clipped from V and 1 base from J, the junction kept 8 bases outside the gene matches. Germline CDR1 is ENHRY and CDR2 is SYGVKD. This CDR3 reads CAIRPAGTSGRTDTQYF. The CDR3 DNA follows: TGTGCCATCAGACCCGCCGGGACTAGCGGGCGCACAGATACGCAGTATTTT.

Ten or more counts support this clonotype. The chain has TRBV10-3 and TRBJ2-7; no firm D call. Trimming left V 7 bases short and J 0 bases short, with 13 bases between. Germline CDR1 ENHRY, CDR2 SYGVKD. The CDR3 is 14 amino acids. The CDR3 bases are TGTGCCATCACCCAGAGTAGATCCTCCTACGAGCAGTACTTC. It translates to CAITQSRSSYEQYF.

This clonotype was picked up a small number of times. The chain links TRBV7-9 to TRBJ1-4; no clear D gene. Germline CDR1 is SEHNR and CDR2 is FQNEAQ (reference sequence). The CDR3 length is 14 residues. Trimming stripped 1 base from V and 7 bases from J, with 10 bases between. The CDR3 DNA sequence: TGTGCCAGCAGCTTAGAGGGAAGAACTGAAAAACTGTTTTTT. Translating gives CASSLEGRTEKLFF.

This clonotype was recorded at least ten times. The V gene is TRBV19, the J gene TRBJ2-1, with D tentatively TRBD2 (6 bases). The V and J ends lost 4 bases and 4 bases respectively, with 14 bases between them. The CDR3 extends over 15 amino acids. Germline CDR1 is LNHDA and CDR2 is SQIVND (reference sequence). The CDR3: CASSTGSGTYNEQFF. CDR3 coding DNA: TGTGCCAGTAGTACGGGGTCAGGGACTTACAATGAGCAGTTCTTC. Supplemented by reference TRBV19 and TRBJ2-1, the full variable domain reads DGGITQSPKYLFRKEGQNVTLSCEQNLNHDAMYWYRQDPGQGLRLIYYSQIVNDFQKGDIAEGYSVSREKKESFPLTVTSAQKNPTAFYLCASSTGSGTYNEQFFGPGTRLTVL.

This clonotype was seen more than once but under ten times. The chain uses TRBV5-1 and TRBJ2-7; D unclear. This CDR3 has 16 amino acids. V was trimmed by 2 bases and J by 2 bases, leaving 17 bases between them. CDR1 is SGHRS and CDR2 is YFSETQ in the germline V gene. The CDR3 loop is CASSLESSTIPYEQYF. The CDR3 region has the DNA TGCGCCAGCAGCTTAGAATCCTCCACCATCCCCTACGAGCAGTACTTC.

This clonotype was observed at least ten times. The chain couples TRBV4-2 to TRBJ1-2; 8 nucleotides agree with TRBD1. Trimming removed 3 bases from V and 2 bases from J; junction bases left unmatched: 8. The CDR3 consists of 16 residues. CDR1 is LGHNA, CDR2 YNFKEQ, per germline. CDR3: CASSHSGTGANYGYTF. The CDR3 bases are TGTGCCAGCAGCCACTCCGGGACAGGAGCAAACTATGGCTACACCTTC.

This clonotype has ten or more counts. The V gene is TRBV6-5, the J gene TRBJ1-5; unclear D gene. The V gene's germline CDR1 is MNHEY and CDR2 SVGAGI. The germline V and J ends were trimmed by 5 bases and 6 bases, with 11 bases remaining between them. The CDR3 contains 13 residues. In DNA form, the CDR3 reads TGTGCCAGCAGTCGGACGGGGAGTCAGCCCCAGCATTTT. Residues: CASSRTGSQPQHF.